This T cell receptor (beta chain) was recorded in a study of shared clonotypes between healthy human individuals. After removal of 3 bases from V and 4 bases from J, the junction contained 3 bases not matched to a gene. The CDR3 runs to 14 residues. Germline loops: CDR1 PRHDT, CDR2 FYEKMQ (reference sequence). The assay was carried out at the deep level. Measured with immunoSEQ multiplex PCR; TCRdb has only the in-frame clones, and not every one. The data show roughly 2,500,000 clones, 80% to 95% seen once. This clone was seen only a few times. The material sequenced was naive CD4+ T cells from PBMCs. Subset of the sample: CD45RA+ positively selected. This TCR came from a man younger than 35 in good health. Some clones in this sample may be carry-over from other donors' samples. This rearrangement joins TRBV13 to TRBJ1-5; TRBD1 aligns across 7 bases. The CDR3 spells CASSLGQTNQPQHF. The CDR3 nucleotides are TGTGCCAGCAGCTTGGGACAGACGAATCAGCCCCAGCATTTT.